This TCR beta chain was retrieved from a study of T cell responses to AZD1222 COVID-19 vaccine. Clones were sequenced by immunoSEQ multiplex PCR, and TCRdb holds only the in-frame ones, with some missing. The sample yields some 64,000 clones, 87% seen once. Remarks on this clone: Its antigen is currently unknown.

Points from the study as a whole: The donor group comprised mostly white British people and more females; the analysis possibly underestimated clonal diversity.

The sequence was collected from an adult in good health. The sequencing here drew on peripheral blood, taken on day 0 of AZD1222 vaccination.

The CDR3 DNA reads as TGTGCCTGGATCGGGGGGGACATCCGAGGGTATGGCTACACCTTC. Translated: CAWIGGDIRGYGYTF. The rearrangement uses TRBV30 and TRBJ1-2; TRBD1 might be the D (6 bases). CDR3 length: 15 residues. V gave up 4 bases and J gave up 5 bases, with 20 bases separating them. Germline CDR1 GTSNPN, CDR2 SVGIG (reference sequence). Supplemented by reference TRBV30 and TRBJ1-2, the full variable domain reads SQTIHQWPATLVQPVGSPLSLECTVEGTSNPNLYWYRQAAGRGLQLLFYSVGIGQISSEVPQNLSASRPQDRQFILSSKKLLLSDSGFYLCAWIGGDIRGYGYTFGSGTRLTVV.